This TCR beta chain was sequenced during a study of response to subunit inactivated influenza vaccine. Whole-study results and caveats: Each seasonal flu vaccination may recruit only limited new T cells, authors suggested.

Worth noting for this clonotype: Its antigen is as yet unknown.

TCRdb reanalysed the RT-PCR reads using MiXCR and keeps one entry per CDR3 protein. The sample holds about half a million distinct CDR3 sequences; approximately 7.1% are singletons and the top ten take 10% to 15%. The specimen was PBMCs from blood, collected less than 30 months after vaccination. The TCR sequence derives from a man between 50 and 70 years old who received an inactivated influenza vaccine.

As DNA, the CDR3 is TGTGCCAGCAGCCGAGGACAGACCCCCAATTCACCCCTCCACTTT. Its translation: CASSRGQTPNSPLHF. The V and J genes are TRBV12-3 or TRBV12-4 and TRBJ1-6; perhaps TRBD1 as D (6 bases). The V end lost 6 bases, the J end lost 7 bases, and 16 bases lay between the germline ends. This CDR3 spans 15 amino acids.